This TCR beta chain appears in the sequencing data of a study of T cells in localized non-small cell lung cancer. Sequenced by immunoSEQ multiplex PCR; TCRdb stores in-frame clones only, minus some. The sample records about 19,000 clones, under 95% being singletons. Germline CDR1 MDHEN, CDR2 SYDVKM. With 6 bases clipped from V and 3 bases from J, the junction kept 12 bases outside the gene matches. CDR3 length: 17 residues. The chain combines TRBV28 with TRBJ2-2; 8 bases agree with TRBD2. The sample consisted of peripheral blood, taken before any cancer treatment. The sequence was collected from a male donor at least 60 years old with stage I squamous cell lung carcinoma. CDR3 loop: CASSRTLAETDTGELFF. Written as DNA, the CDR3 is TGTGCCAGCAGCCGAACACTAGCGGAGACGGACACCGGGGAGCTGTTTTTT.